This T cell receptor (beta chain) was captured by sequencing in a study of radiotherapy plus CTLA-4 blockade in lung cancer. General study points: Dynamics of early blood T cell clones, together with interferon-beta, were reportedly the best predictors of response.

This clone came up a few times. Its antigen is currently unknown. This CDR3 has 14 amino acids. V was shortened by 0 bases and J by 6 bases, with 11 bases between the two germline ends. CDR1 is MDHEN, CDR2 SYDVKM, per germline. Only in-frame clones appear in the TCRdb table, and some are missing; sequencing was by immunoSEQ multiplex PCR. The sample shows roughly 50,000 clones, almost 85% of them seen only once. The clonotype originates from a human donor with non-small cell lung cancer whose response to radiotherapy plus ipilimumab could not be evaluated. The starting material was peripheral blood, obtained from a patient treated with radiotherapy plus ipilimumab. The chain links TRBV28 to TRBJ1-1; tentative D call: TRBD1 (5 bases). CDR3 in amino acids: CASSLWQGRAEAFF. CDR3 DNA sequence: TGTGCCAGCAGTTTATGGCAGGGAAGGGCTGAAGCTTTCTTT.